This T cell receptor (beta chain) was obtained from a study of OX40 agonist ivuxolimab in advanced cancers. About the study: The diagnoses of dose-escalation patients were hepatocellular carcinoma, melanoma, renal cell or head and neck cancer.

Profiled with immunoSEQ multiplex PCR; TCRdb holds only in-frame clones, not every one. The sample holds 35,000 or so clones, around 82% seen once. The trim removed 3 bases at V and 7 bases at J, leaving 5 bases unmatched. The CDR3 contains 15 residues. The germline gives CDR1 ENHRY, CDR2 SYGVKD. The sequence was obtained from an adult with an advanced solid tumor such as melanoma, head and neck, liver or kidney cancer. The V and J genes are TRBV10-3 and TRBJ2-1; 11 nucleotides match TRBD1. The sample was CD4+ or CD8+ T cells sorted from blood, taken in a trial of the OX40 agonist ivuxolimab. CDR3 in DNA: TGTGCCATCAGTGAAAGGACAGGGGGCGAAAATGAGCAGTTCTTC. This codes for CAISERTGGENEQFF.